Each of the 7 T cell receptor beta chains below was sequenced from the same sample in a study of cytomegalovirus exposure and HLA in healthy donors. Researchers ran the PCR with 60 Vbeta and 13 Jbeta primers. The table came from immunoSEQ multiplex PCR; TCRdb's copy has only in-frame clones and leaves some out. The table lists about 120,000 clones, roughly three quarters of them singletons. Material: PBMCs. All receptors derive from a woman between 18 and 29 years old in good health and CMV-seropositive.

The chain joins TRBV4-1 to TRBJ2-1, with TRBD2 matching 11 bases. Germline V CDR1 and CDR2: MGHRA, YSYEKL. The CDR3 sequence is 14 residues long. Trimming at V came to 5 bases and at J to 6 bases, leaving 3 bases not matched to a gene. CDR3 nucleotide sequence: TGCGCCAGCAGCTTCGGACTAGCGGGCAATGAGCAGTTCTTC. Amino acid sequence: CASSFGLAGNEQFF.

This chain links TRBV5-1 with TRBJ1-1; a possible D gene is TRBD1 (6 bases). Per germline, CDR1 SGHRS and CDR2 YFSETQ. V gave up 1 base and J gave up 9 bases, with 16 bases separating them. This CDR3 region has 14 residues. CDR3 amino acids: CASSLRTGPKQAFF. DNA for the CDR3: TGCGCCAGCAGCTTGCGCACAGGGCCTAAGCAAGCTTTCTTT.

The genes are TRBV6-5 and TRBJ2-3; TRBD2 aligns across 12 bases. The germline V gene encodes CDR1 MNHEY and CDR2 SVGAGI. After removal of 8 bases from V and 7 bases from J, the junction contained 7 bases not matched to a gene. This CDR3 region has 14 residues. CDR3 in amino acids: CASSRLAGENTQYF. The CDR3 DNA is TGTGCCAGCTCCCGACTAGCGGGAGAGAATACGCAGTATTTT.

This clone was seen a handful of times. This sequence joins TRBV4-1 and TRBJ2-1; perhaps TRBD1 as D (5 bases). The CDR3 sequence is 14 residues long. Trimming took 1 base from V and 6 from J, leaving 10 bases between them. In germline, CDR1 is MGHRA, CDR2 YSYEKL. CDR3 DNA: TGCGCCAGCAGCCAAGGGAACCAGGGCAATGAGCAGTTCTTC. It encodes CASSQGNQGNEQFF.

This chain links TRBV9 with TRBJ1-1; D is possibly TRBD1 (5 bases). V lost 0 bases and J lost 2, with 11 bases in between. In germline, CDR1 is SGDLS, CDR2 YYNGEE. The CDR3 consists of 15 residues. DNA of the CDR3: TGTGCCAGCAGCGTAGTGCCGGGGGTTAACACTGAAGCTTTCTTT. This encodes CASSVVPGVNTEAFF. Based on the CDR3 plus reference TRBV9 and TRBJ1-1, the full variable domain is DSGVTQTPKHLITATGQRVTLRCSPRSGDLSVYWYQQSLDQGLQFLIQYYNGEERAKGNILERFSAQQFPDLHSELNLSSLELGDSALYFCASSVVPGVNTEAFFGQGTRLTVV.

This clone was observed a few times. V is TRBV15 and J is TRBJ1-3; 8 bases agree with TRBD1. The CDR3 is 17 residues long. Germline CDR1 reads LNHNV; CDR2 reads YYDKDF (reference sequence). Trimming cost V 0 bases and J 2 bases; bases outside gene matches: 6. For the CDR3, the DNA is TGTGCCACCAGCAGAGAGAGACAGGGGAAAACTGGAAACACCATATATTTT. This translates into CATSRERQGKTGNTIYF.

This chain uses TRBV28 with TRBJ2-1; D gene unclear. V lost 6 bases to trimming and J lost 5 bases, with 5 bases between them. The CDR3 totals 11 residues. The germline V gene has CDR1 MDHEN and CDR2 SYDVKM. DNA for the CDR3: TGTGCCAGCAGAACGGACAATGAGCAGTTCTTC. It yields the protein CASRTDNEQFF.